This T cell receptor beta chain emerged from a study of blood T cell repertoires in COVID-19. Turning to the study itself: Samples taken during acute and convalescent COVID-19 were collected in the United States, Italy and Spain.

CDR1 is SGHTA, CDR2 FQGTGA, per germline. The CDR3 is 12 amino acids. V lost 5 bases and J 7 bases, leaving 11 bases between the germline ends. This clone was counted once. In the original processing: Amplification of reference gene primers provided the estimated nucleated cell counts. Repertoires were generated with immunoSEQ multiplex PCR, while TCRdb's copy carries only in-frame clones and drops some. That table is the source of V, J and clone size, and D and trimming were worked out from the DNA. The table has about 670,000 clones, just under 90% seen once. The clonotype originates from a woman aged 18-29 years with acute or convalescent COVID-19. Sequencing was carried out using peripheral blood. V and J are TRBV7-3 and TRBJ1-2; possibly TRBD1 for D (6 bases). This CDR3 reads CASSHTGFGYTF. CDR3 sequence (DNA): TGTGCCAGCAGCCACACAGGGTTTGGCTACACCTTC.